A selection of T cell receptor beta chains follows, all from one sample in a study of blood T cell repertoires in COVID-19. Assay used: immunoSEQ multiplex PCR; TCRdb lists only in-frame clones, some missing. In the table there are hundreds of thousands of clones, over 80% of which are singletons. The sample consisted of peripheral blood. Source of these receptors: a woman aged 45 to 65 with COVID-19, enrolled during active disease. CDR3s include the opening cysteine and the closing phenylalanine or tryptophan. Each record gives: CDR3 length, V gene, CDR3 protein.

14,TRBV2,CASRGQGRYTEAFF
16,TRBV5-6,CASNLRAPRGNTEAFF
17,TRBV5-8,CASSLPSGSGIYNEQFF
15,TRBV7-2,CASSFWAAAGNTIYF
13,TRBV11-2,CASSPGQGDEQYF
16,TRBV7-9,CASSLEAGGVNTEAFF
16,TRBV6-5,CASSYLLAGGNNEQFF
18,TRBV7-9,CASSLMPPVREPKETQYF
20,TRBV7-8,CASSLESASGRGTFAYEQYF
17,TRBV21-1,CASSTTGRAGTYNEQFF
14,TRBV2,CASTTRTGPYEQYF
17,TRBV21-1,CASSKRLVAGVTGELFF
17,TRBV23-1,CASSHRGASLVCYEQYF